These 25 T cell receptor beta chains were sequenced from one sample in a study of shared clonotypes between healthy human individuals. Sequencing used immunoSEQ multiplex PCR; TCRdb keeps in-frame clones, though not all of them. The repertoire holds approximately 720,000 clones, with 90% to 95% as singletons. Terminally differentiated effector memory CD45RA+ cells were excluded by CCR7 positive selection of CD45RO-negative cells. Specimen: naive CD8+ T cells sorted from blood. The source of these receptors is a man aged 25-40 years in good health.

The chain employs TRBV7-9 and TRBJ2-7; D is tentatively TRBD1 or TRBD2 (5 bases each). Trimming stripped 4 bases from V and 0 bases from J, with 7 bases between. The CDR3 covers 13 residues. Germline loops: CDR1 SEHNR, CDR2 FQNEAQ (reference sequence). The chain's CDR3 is CASSSGASYEQYF. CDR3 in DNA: TGTGCCAGCAGCTCCGGGGCCTCCTACGAGCAGTACTTC.

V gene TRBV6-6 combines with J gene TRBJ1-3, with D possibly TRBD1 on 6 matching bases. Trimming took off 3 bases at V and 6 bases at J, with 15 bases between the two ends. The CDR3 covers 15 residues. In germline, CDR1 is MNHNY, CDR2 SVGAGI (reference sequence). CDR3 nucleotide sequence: TGTGCCAGCAGTTATGGACAGTGGGTTACAAACACCATATATTTT. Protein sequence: CASSYGQWVTNTIYF.

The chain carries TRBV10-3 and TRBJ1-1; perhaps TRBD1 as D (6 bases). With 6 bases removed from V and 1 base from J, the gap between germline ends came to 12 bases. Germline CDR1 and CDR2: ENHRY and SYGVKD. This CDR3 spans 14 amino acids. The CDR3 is CAIRETGKNTEAFF. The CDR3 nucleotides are TGTGCCATCAGGGAGACAGGCAAGAACACTGAAGCTTTCTTT.

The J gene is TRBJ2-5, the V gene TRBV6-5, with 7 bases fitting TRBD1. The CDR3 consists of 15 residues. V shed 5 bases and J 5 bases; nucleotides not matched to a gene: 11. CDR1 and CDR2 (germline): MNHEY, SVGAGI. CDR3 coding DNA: TGTGCCAGCAGTCCCCTGCAGGGACAGAGCGAGACCCAGTACTTC. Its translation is CASSPLQGQSETQYF.

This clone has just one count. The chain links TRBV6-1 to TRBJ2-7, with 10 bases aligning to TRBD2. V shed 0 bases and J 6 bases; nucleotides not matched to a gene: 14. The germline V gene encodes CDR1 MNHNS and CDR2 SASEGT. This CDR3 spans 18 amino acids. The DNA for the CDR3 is TGTGCCAGCAGTGAAGCGCGTGTCTTGGCTAGCGGGAGATTCGAGCAGTACTTC. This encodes CASSEARVLASGRFEQYF.

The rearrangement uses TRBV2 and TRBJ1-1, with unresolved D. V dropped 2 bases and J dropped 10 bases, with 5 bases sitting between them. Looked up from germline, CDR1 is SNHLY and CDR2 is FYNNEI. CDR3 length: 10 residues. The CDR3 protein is CASSEFAAFF. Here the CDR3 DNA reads TGTGCCAGCAGTGAATTTGCAGCTTTCTTT.

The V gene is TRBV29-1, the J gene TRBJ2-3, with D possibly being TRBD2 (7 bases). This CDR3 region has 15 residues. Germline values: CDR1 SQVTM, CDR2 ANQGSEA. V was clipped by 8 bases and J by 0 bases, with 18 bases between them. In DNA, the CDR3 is TGCAGCTCCCGGGGAGGGGGTGTCAGCACAGATACGCAGTATTTT. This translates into CSSRGGGVSTDTQYF.

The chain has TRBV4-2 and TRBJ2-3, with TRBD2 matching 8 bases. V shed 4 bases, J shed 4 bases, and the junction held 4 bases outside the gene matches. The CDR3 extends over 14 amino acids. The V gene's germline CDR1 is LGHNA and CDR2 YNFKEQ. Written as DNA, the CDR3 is TGTGCCAGCAGCCCTGGACTAGCCCCAGATACGCAGTATTTT. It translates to CASSPGLAPDTQYF.

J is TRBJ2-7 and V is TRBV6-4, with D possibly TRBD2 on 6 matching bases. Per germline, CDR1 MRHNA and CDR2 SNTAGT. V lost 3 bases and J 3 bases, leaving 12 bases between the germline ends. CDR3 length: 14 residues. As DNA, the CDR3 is TGTGCCAGCAGTGAAGATGAAGCGGGCTACGAGCAGTACTTC. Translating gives CASSEDEAGYEQYF.

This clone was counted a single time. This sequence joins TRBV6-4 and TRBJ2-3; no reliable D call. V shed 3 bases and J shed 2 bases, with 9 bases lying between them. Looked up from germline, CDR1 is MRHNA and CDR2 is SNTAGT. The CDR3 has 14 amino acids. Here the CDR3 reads CASSEEPLTDTQYF. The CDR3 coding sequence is TGTGCCAGCAGTGAAGAGCCCCTCACAGATACGCAGTATTTT.

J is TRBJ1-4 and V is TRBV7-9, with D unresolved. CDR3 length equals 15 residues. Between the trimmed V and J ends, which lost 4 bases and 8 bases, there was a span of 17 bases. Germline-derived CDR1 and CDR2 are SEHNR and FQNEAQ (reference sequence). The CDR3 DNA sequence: TGTGCCAGCAGCTCGGTCAGGCTCGGAGGAGAAAAACTGTTTTTT. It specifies CASSSVRLGGEKLFF.

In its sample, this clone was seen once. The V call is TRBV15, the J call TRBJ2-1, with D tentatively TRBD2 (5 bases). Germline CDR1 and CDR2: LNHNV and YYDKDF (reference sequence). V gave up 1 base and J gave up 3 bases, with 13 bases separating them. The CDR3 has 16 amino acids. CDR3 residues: CATSRGHPGDYNEQFF. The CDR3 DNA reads TGTGCCACCAGCAGAGGTCACCCCGGGGACTACAATGAGCAGTTCTTC. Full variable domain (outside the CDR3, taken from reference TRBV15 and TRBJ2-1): DAMVIQNPRYQVTQFGKPVTLSCSQTLNHNVMYWYQQKSSQAPKLLFHYYDKDFNNEADTPDNFQSRRPNTSFCFLDIRSPGLGDTAMYLCATSRGHPGDYNEQFFGPGTRLTVL.

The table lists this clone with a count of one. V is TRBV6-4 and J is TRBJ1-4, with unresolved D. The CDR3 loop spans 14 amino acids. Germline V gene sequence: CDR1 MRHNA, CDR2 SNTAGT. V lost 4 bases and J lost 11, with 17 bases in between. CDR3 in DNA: TGTGCCAGCAGTGCAGGATCGGGGATGGGGAAACTGTTTTTT. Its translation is CASSAGSGMGKLFF.

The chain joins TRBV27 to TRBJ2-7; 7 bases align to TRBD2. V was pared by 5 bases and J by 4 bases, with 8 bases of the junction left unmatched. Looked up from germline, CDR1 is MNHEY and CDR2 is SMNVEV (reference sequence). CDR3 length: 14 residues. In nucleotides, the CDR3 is TGTGCCAGCAGTATCCTAGCGGCGGGGTACGAGCAGTACTTC. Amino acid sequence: CASSILAAGYEQYF.

CDR3 DNA: TGTGCCAGCAGTTTATACTTCTCTTTGGGGAACCGGGAAAACACAGATACGCAGTATTTT. Translating gives CASSLYFSLGNRENTDTQYF. This chain uses TRBV5-4 with TRBJ2-3; D is possibly TRBD2 (5 bases). Trimming stripped 5 bases from V and 2 bases from J, with 30 bases between. The germline CDR1 and CDR2 sequences are SGHNT and YYREEE (reference sequence). The CDR3 is made up of 20 amino acids.

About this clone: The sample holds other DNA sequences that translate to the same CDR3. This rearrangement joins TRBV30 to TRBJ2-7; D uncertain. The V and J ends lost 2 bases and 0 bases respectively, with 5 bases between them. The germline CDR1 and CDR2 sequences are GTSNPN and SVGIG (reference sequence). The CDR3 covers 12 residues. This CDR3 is CAWSSSSYEQYF. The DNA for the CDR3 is TGTGCCTGGAGTTCCAGCTCCTACGAGCAGTACTTC.

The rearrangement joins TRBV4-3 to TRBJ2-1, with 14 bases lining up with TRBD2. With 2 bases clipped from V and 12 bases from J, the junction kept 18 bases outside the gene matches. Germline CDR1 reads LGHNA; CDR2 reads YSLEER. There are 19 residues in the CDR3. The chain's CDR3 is CASSQNRDSGTSGRLWQFF. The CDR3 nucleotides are TGCGCCAGCAGCCAAAATCGAGACTCCGGGACTAGCGGGAGATTGTGGCAGTTCTTC.

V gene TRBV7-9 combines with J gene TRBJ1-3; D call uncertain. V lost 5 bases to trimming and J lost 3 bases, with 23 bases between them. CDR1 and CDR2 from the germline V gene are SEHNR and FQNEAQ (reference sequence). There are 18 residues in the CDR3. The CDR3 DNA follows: TGTGCCAGCAGCCCCCGGGCCGTCGGGCGCCCGATTGGAAACACCATATATTTT. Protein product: CASSPRAVGRPIGNTIYF.

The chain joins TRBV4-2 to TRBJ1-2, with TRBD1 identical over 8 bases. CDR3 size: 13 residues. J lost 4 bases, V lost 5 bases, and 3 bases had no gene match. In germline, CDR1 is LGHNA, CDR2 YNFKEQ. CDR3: CASSTGQGYGYTF. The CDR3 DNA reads TGTGCCAGCAGCACCGGACAGGGCTATGGCTACACCTTC.

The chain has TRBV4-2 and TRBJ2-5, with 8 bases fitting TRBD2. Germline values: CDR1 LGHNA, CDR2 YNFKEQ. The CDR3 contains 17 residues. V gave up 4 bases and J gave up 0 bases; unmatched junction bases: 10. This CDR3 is CASSPRLERGYQETQYF. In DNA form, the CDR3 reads TGTGCCAGCAGCCCCAGGTTGGAGCGGGGGTACCAAGAGACCCAGTACTTC.

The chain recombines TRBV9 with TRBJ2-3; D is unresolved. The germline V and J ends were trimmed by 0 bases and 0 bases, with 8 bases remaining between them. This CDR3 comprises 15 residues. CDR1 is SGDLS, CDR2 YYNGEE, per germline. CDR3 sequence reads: CASSVGDYSTDTQYF. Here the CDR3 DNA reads TGTGCCAGCAGCGTAGGGGATTATAGCACAGATACGCAGTATTTT.

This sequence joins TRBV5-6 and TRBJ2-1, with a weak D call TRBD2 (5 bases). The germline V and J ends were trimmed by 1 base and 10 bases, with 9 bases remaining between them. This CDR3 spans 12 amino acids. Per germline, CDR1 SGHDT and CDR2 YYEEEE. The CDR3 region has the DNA TGTGCCAGCAGCTTGACTAGTAGAGAGCAGTTCTTC. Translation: CASSLTSREQFF.

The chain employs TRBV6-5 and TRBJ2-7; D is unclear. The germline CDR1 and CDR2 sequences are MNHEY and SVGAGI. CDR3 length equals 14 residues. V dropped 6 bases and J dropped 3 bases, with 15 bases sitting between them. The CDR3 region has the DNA TGTGCCAGCAGCCCGTTGTTACAGCACTACGAGCAGTACTTC. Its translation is CASSPLLQHYEQYF.

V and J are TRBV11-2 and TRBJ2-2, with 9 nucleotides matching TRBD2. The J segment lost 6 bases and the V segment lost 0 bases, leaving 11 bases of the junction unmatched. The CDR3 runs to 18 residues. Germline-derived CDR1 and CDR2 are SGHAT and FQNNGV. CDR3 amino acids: CASSLESGGRAFPGELFF. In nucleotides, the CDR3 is TGTGCCAGCAGCTTAGAATCCGGCGGGAGGGCCTTCCCCGGGGAGCTGTTTTTT.

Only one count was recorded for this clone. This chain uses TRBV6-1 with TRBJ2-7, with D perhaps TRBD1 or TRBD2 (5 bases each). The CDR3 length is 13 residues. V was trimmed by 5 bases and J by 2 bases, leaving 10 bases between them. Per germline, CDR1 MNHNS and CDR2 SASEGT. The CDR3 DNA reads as TGTGCCAGCAGTAAGGGGACGCCCTACGAGCAGTACTTC. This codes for CASSKGTPYEQYF.